These 22 T cell receptor beta chains were all obtained from the same sample, sequenced in a study of cytotoxic CD8 clonotypes in ibrutinib-treated CLL. Produced via immunoSEQ multiplex PCR; TCRdb's table is partial and in-frame only. The data hold just over 65,000 clones, with about 63% observed a single time. Sequenced here: PBMCs, sampled after 12 months of ibrutinib treatment. Receptor source: a human donor with chronic lymphocytic leukemia.

The chain combines TRBV23-1 with TRBJ1-2; D might be TRBD1 (5 bases). TRBV23-1 is treated as an ORF (open reading frame) with a function not yet certain. This CDR3 region has 17 residues. Between the trimmed V and J ends, which lost 4 bases and 2 bases, there was a span of 20 bases. CDR3 region: CASSPLMGRTINYGYTF. The CDR3 bases are TGCGCCAGCAGTCCCTTGATGGGGCGGACCATCAACTATGGCTACACCTTC.

This clone was seen more than once but under ten times. DNA of the CDR3: TGTGCCAGCAGCTTGCCCGGTCGCATCTATGGCTACACCTTC. Translated: CASSLPGRIYGYTF. The rearrangement joins TRBV5-4 to TRBJ1-2; D is ambiguous. Germline CDR1 is SGHNT and CDR2 is YYREEE (reference sequence). V shed 1 base and J shed 4 bases, with 11 bases lying between them. The CDR3 runs to 14 residues.

This chain uses TRBV6-6 with TRBJ1-1; 7 bases map to TRBD1. The CDR3 spans 16 residues. The trim removed 6 bases at V and 3 bases at J, leaving 13 bases unmatched. The V gene's germline CDR1 is MNHNY and CDR2 SVGAGI (reference sequence). CDR3 nucleotide sequence: TGTGCCAGCAGCCGACTACACAGGGGTTTGGACACTGAAGCTTTCTTT. This translates into CASSRLHRGLDTEAFF.

J is TRBJ1-6 and V is TRBV28; a possible D gene is TRBD1 (5 bases). The V end was cut by 5 bases, the J end by 8 bases, with 7 bases between. The length of the CDR3 is 12 residues. Germline CDR1 is MDHEN and CDR2 is SYDVKM. CDR3 protein: CASSGGYSPLHF. The CDR3 DNA is TGTGCCAGCAGTGGGGGTTATTCACCCCTCCACTTT.

This clone was found many times. No DNA is shown, since the ends of the CDR3 on it are uncertain; the CDR3 is the one TCRdb lists. The genes are TRBV21-1 and TRBJ1-1. TRBV21-1 is annotated as a pseudogene. The CDR3 is 14 residues long, ends included. CDR3 sequence reads: CASRMVGGGTEAFF.

The rearrangement uses TRBV5-1 and TRBJ2-5; 7 bases are a match to TRBD1. Germline values: CDR1 SGHRS, CDR2 YFSETQ. The V segment lost 0 bases and the J segment 1 base; nucleotides outside the gene matches: 9. CDR3 length: 17 amino acids. The CDR3 DNA is TGCGCCAGCAGCTTGGGGACAGGCAAAAGCGGCCAAGAGACCCAGTACTTC. Its protein is CASSLGTGKSGQETQYF.

This clone was observed once. The V call is TRBV6-5, the J call TRBJ2-7, with D perhaps matching TRBD1 (5 bases). Germline V gives CDR1 MNHEY, CDR2 SVGAGI. CDR3 length equals 12 residues. Between the trimmed V and J ends, which lost 6 bases and 6 bases, there was a span of 12 bases. The DNA of the CDR3 is TGTGCCAGCAGGGGGCAGTCTGGCGAGCAGTACTTC. Translation gives CASRGQSGEQYF.

The V and J genes are TRBV30 and TRBJ2-5, with 9 bases fitting TRBD2. Germline CDR1 and CDR2: GTSNPN and SVGIG (reference sequence). Losses at the gene ends were 1 base for V and 2 bases for J; bases not matched to a gene: 5. This CDR3 spans 15 amino acids. CDR3 in amino acids: CAWSAAGGIQETQYF. CDR3 DNA sequence: TGTGCCTGGAGTGCTGCGGGGGGGATACAAGAGACCCAGTACTTC.

In its sample, this clone was seen a few times. The chain combines TRBV19 with TRBJ1-5, with D unclear. The V end was cut by 2 bases, the J end by 3 bases, with 14 bases between. The CDR3 contains 16 residues. Per germline, CDR1 LNHDA and CDR2 SQIVND (reference sequence). The CDR3 loop is CASSISTGLHNQPQHF. Here the CDR3 DNA reads TGTGCCAGTAGTATATCAACGGGCCTCCACAATCAGCCCCAGCATTTT.

The chain recombines TRBV10-3 with TRBJ2-7; 9 bases line up with TRBD1. Germline V lookup: CDR1 ENHRY, CDR2 SYGVKD. The J segment lost 5 bases and the V segment lost 3 bases, leaving 5 bases of the junction unmatched. This CDR3 comprises 14 residues. The CDR3 here is CAISDFGQGHEQYF. CDR3 nucleotides: TGTGCCATCAGTGACTTTGGACAGGGGCACGAGCAGTACTTC.

The J gene is TRBJ2-5, the V gene TRBV7-2; no clear D gene. From germline, CDR1 is SGHTA and CDR2 FQGNSA. V was shortened by 5 bases and J by 2 bases, with 18 bases between the two germline ends. The CDR3 runs to 16 residues. The CDR3 loop is CASSLVGSPRQETQYF. CDR3 bases: TGTGCCAGCAGCCTAGTCGGATCCCCTCGGCAAGAGACCCAGTACTTC.

The chain carries TRBV19 and TRBJ2-1, with a possible D match to TRBD2 (5 bases). Trimming cost V 6 bases and J 8 bases, with 14 bases left between them. Germline CDR1 is LNHDA and CDR2 is SQIVND (reference sequence). The CDR3 runs 13 residues. CDR3 protein: CASSFGSGDEQFF. The CDR3 DNA follows: TGTGCCAGTAGCTTTGGAAGCGGCGATGAGCAGTTCTTC.

This rearrangement joins TRBV19 to TRBJ2-7; no clear D gene. Trimming cost V 4 bases and J 6 bases, with 19 bases left between them. CDR3 length equals 15 residues. Germline-derived CDR1 and CDR2 are LNHDA and SQIVND (reference sequence). Here the CDR3 reads CASSTARSGVGEQYF. The CDR3 nucleotides read TGTGCCAGTAGTACCGCCCGTAGTGGAGTTGGCGAGCAGTACTTC.

In its sample, this clone was seen a few times. The chain combines TRBV5-1 with TRBJ1-1; possibly TRBD1 for D (5 bases). This CDR3 contains 16 residues. Per the germline V gene, CDR1 is SGHRS and CDR2 is YFSETQ. Trimming stripped 0 bases from V and 4 bases from J, with 16 bases between. The CDR3 spells CASSLDFGRGSTEAFF. The CDR3 DNA follows: TGCGCCAGCAGCTTGGATTTCGGGAGGGGTAGCACTGAAGCTTTCTTT.

This clone was recorded once. The chain couples TRBV2 to TRBJ2-3; no firm D call. Germline loops: CDR1 SNHLY, CDR2 FYNNEI. The CDR3 length is 16 residues. V dropped 5 bases and J dropped 0 bases, with 15 bases sitting between them. CDR3 sequence reads: CASSPRSGPSTDTQYF. DNA for the CDR3: TGTGCCAGCAGTCCCCGCTCCGGGCCGAGCACAGATACGCAGTATTTT. The full variable domain, its missing parts supplied by reference TRBV2 and TRBJ2-3, is EPEVTQTPSHQVTQMGQEVILRCVPISNHLYFYWYRQILGQKVEFLVSFYNNEISEKSEIFDDQFSVERPDGSNFTLKIRSTKLEDSAMYFCASSPRSGPSTDTQYFGPGTRLTVL.

The gene calls are TRBV19 and TRBJ1-2; D perhaps matches TRBD1 (6 bases). Trimming pared 2 bases from V and 3 bases from J, leaving 10 bases between. Per germline, CDR1 LNHDA and CDR2 SQIVND (reference sequence). The CDR3 loop spans 14 amino acids. CDR3 bases: TGTGCCAGTAGTATATTACAGGGCGACTATGGCTACACCTTC. Residues: CASSILQGDYGYTF.

The chain carries TRBV19 and TRBJ2-7; D possibly corresponds to TRBD1 (5 bases). The V end lost 0 bases, the J end lost 6 bases, and 12 bases lay between the germline ends. The CDR3 totals 14 residues. Germline lookup yields CDR1 LNHDA and CDR2 SQIVND (reference sequence). In nucleotides, the CDR3 is TGTGCCAGTAGTATAGATCTCGGACAACCCGAGCAGTACTTC. The encoded protein is CASSIDLGQPEQYF.

The chain is built from TRBV7-3 and TRBJ2-7; 12 bases are a match to TRBD1. This CDR3 has 14 amino acids. Germline V gene sequence: CDR1 SGHTA, CDR2 FQGTGA. After removal of 5 bases from V and 5 bases from J, the junction contained 4 bases not matched to a gene. CDR3 region: CASSVGTGGDEQYF. CDR3 sequence (DNA): TGTGCCAGCAGCGTGGGGACAGGGGGCGACGAGCAGTACTTC. Full variable domain (missing parts from reference TRBV7-3 and TRBJ2-7): GAGVSQTPSNKVTEKGKYVELRCDPISGHTALYWYRQSLGQGPEFLIYFQGTGAADDSGLPNDRFFAVRPEGSVSTLKIQRTERGDSAVYLCASSVGTGGDEQYFGPGTRLTVT.

The V call is TRBV5-1, the J call TRBJ1-6; D is possibly TRBD1 (5 bases). CDR1 is SGHRS, CDR2 YFSETQ, per germline. The CDR3 contains 20 residues. V was pared by 0 bases and J by 0 bases, with 19 bases between. In DNA form, the CDR3 reads TGCGCCAGCAGCTTGGACAACAGGCGGAACTCACCCTCCTATAATTCACCCCTCCACTTT. It is translated as CASSLDNRRNSPSYNSPLHF.

This chain connects TRBV29-1 to TRBJ1-1; no clear D. CDR1 is SQVTM and CDR2 is ANQGSEA in the germline V gene. The CDR3 extends over 13 amino acids. V shed 3 bases and J shed 1 base, with 9 bases lying between them. CDR3 amino acids: CSVDHTENTEAFF. DNA for the CDR3: TGCAGCGTTGACCACACAGAGAACACTGAAGCTTTCTTT.

There are a few counts of this clone. The V call is TRBV7-9, the J call TRBJ2-2; no reliable D call. Trimming removed 4 bases from V and 0 bases from J, with 12 bases in between. Germline V gene sequence: CDR1 SEHNR, CDR2 FQNEAQ (reference sequence). The CDR3 is 16 residues long. The CDR3 is CASSSPVGTNTGELFF. CDR3 coding DNA: TGTGCCAGCAGCTCACCGGTAGGAACGAACACCGGGGAGCTGTTTTTT.

The chain combines TRBV5-6 with TRBJ2-5; possibly TRBD1 for D (7 bases). From germline, CDR1 is SGHDT and CDR2 YYEEEE. The CDR3 totals 15 residues. With 4 bases removed from V and 2 bases from J, the gap between germline ends came to 15 bases. The CDR3 DNA reads as TGTGCCAGCAGCCGAGGGGGCGGGACTCAAGAGACCCAGTACTTC. Encoded protein: CASSRGGGTQETQYF.